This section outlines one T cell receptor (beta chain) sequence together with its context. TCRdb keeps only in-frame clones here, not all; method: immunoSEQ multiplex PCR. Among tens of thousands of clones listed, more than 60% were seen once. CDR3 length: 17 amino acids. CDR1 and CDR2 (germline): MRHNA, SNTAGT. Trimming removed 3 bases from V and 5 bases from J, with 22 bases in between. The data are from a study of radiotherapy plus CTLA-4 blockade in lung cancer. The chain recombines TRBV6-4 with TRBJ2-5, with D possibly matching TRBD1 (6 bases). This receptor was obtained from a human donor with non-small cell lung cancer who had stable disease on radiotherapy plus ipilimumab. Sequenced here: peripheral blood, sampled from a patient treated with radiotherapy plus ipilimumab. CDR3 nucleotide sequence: TGTGCCAGCAGTGAAGGTAACCGACAGGTGCGTAGGGAGACCCAGTACTTC. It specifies CASSEGNRQVRRETQYF.